Presented here are 16 T cell receptor beta chains from one specimen sequenced in a study of cytomegalovirus exposure and HLA in healthy donors. The PCR contained 60 Vbeta and 13 Jbeta primers. Sequencing used immunoSEQ multiplex PCR; TCRdb keeps in-frame clones, though not all of them. The sample yields 120,000 or so clones, about a sixth seen once. The specimen sequenced was PBMCs. These receptor sequences come from a female donor in good health and CMV-seropositive.

This clone has more than one count but fewer than ten. V and J are TRBV9 and TRBJ2-7; tentatively, D is TRBD2 (6 bases). Trimming cost V 0 bases and J 6 bases, with 7 bases left between them. The CDR3 sequence is 12 residues long. CDR1 and CDR2 from the germline V gene are SGDLS and YYNGEE. The CDR3: CASSVDGGEQYF. The CDR3, as DNA: TGTGCCAGCAGCGTAGACGGGGGCGAGCAGTACTTC.

This sequence joins TRBV9 and TRBJ2-2; D is ambiguous. Germline-derived CDR1 and CDR2 are SGDLS and YYNGEE. The CDR3 totals 14 residues. Trimming pared 0 bases from V and 2 bases from J, leaving 5 bases between. This CDR3 reads CASSVDINTGELFF. CDR3 nucleotide sequence: TGTGCCAGCAGCGTAGATATAAACACCGGGGAGCTGTTTTTT.

This clone appeared a few times. The chain recombines TRBV2 with TRBJ1-3, with D unclear. Between the trimmed V and J ends, which lost 5 bases and 0 bases, there was a span of 5 bases. The CDR3 extends over 13 amino acids. Germline-derived CDR1 and CDR2 are SNHLY and FYNNEI. For the CDR3, the DNA is TGTGCCAGCAGTCCCTACTCTGGAAACACCATATATTTT. As protein: CASSPYSGNTIYF.

The chain couples TRBV10-3 to TRBJ1-1; weak D call: TRBD1 (6 bases). V lost 4 bases and J lost 1, with 13 bases in between. Per the germline V gene, CDR1 is ENHRY and CDR2 is SYGVKD. The length of the CDR3 is 15 residues. The CDR3 protein is CAISARLGGNTEAFF. The DNA for the CDR3 is TGTGCCATCAGTGCCCGATTAGGGGGGAACACTGAAGCTTTCTTT.

There are a few counts of this clone. V usage is TRBV9 and J usage is TRBJ2-2; 12 bases agree with TRBD2. Looked up from germline, CDR1 is SGDLS and CDR2 is YYNGEE. The V segment lost 0 bases and the J segment 6 bases; nucleotides outside the gene matches: 3. The CDR3 has 16 residues. In DNA, the CDR3 is TGTGCCAGCAGCGTAGGACTAGCGGGAGATCCCGGGGAGCTGTTTTTT. This encodes CASSVGLAGDPGELFF. The whole variable domain, remainder taken from reference TRBV9 and TRBJ2-2, is DSGVTQTPKHLITATGQRVTLRCSPRSGDLSVYWYQQSLDQGLQFLIQYYNGEERAKGNILERFSAQQFPDLHSELNLSSLELGDSALYFCASSVGLAGDPGELFFGEGSRLTVL.

The chain recombines TRBV5-1 with TRBJ2-1; 9 bases align to TRBD2. With 2 bases clipped from V and 4 bases from J, the junction kept 10 bases outside the gene matches. Per germline, CDR1 SGHRS and CDR2 YFSETQ. The CDR3 runs to 17 residues. The CDR3 protein is CASSFGGGGDSYNEQFF. The CDR3 nucleotides are TGCGCCAGCAGCTTTGGCGGCGGGGGGGACTCTTACAATGAGCAGTTCTTC. Filled out from reference TRBV5-1 and TRBJ2-1, the complete variable domain reads KAGVTQTPRYLIKTRGQQVTLSCSPISGHRSVSWYQQTPGQGLQFLFEYFSETQRNKGNFPGRFSGRQFSNSRSEMNVSTLELGDSALYLCASSFGGGGDSYNEQFFGPGTRLTVL.

The chain employs TRBV28 and TRBJ1-5, with D tentatively TRBD1 (5 bases). CDR1 MDHEN and CDR2 SYDVKM come from the germline V gene. The CDR3 contains 15 residues. Trimming removed 5 bases from V and 9 bases from J, with 20 bases in between. As DNA, the CDR3 is TGTGCCAGCAGTAAAACAGGAGACCTCTCTTCGCCCCAGCATTTT. Residues: CASSKTGDLSSPQHF.

CDR3 sequence reads: CASSSGSQETQYF. The CDR3 nucleotides read TGTGCCAGCAGCAGCGGGAGTCAAGAGACCCAGTACTTC. The chain joins TRBV6-5 to TRBJ2-5, with 8 bases matching TRBD2. The CDR3 is 13 amino acids. Germline V gene sequence: CDR1 MNHEY, CDR2 SVGAGI. Unmatched junction bases numbered 2, after V lost 6 bases and J lost 2 bases.

CDR3 DNA: TGTGCCAGTCAGGCGGGAGAATTAGCGGACAATGAGCAGTTCTTC. Translated: CASQAGELADNEQFF. The V call is TRBV25-1, the J call TRBJ2-1; 7 bases are shared with TRBD2. J lost 5 bases, V lost 9 bases, and 13 bases had no gene match. In germline, CDR1 is MGHDK, CDR2 SYGVNS. The CDR3 is made up of 15 amino acids.

This clone was seen more than once but under ten times. V gene TRBV18 combines with J gene TRBJ2-5, with D unclear. The CDR3 loop spans 12 amino acids. CDR1 is KGHSH and CDR2 is LQKENI in the germline V gene. The V gene lost 3 bases and the J gene lost 6 bases, with 8 bases spanning the gap. Here the CDR3 reads CASSPSAQTQYF. The CDR3, as DNA: TGTGCCAGCTCACCCAGCGCCCAGACCCAGTACTTC.

The chain carries TRBV4-2 and TRBJ2-1; 12 nucleotides match TRBD1. The length of the CDR3 is 16 residues. Trimming at V came to 0 bases and at J to 9 bases, leaving 6 bases not matched to a gene. In germline, CDR1 is LGHNA, CDR2 YNFKEQ. The CDR3 nucleotides are TGTGCCAGCAGCCAAGATGCGGGACAGGGGGCAGGTGAGCAGTTCTTC. Amino acid sequence: CASSQDAGQGAGEQFF.

The chain has TRBV11-2 and TRBJ2-7; 8 nucleotides match TRBD2. V was pared by 0 bases and J by 0 bases, with 7 bases of the junction left unmatched. Germline CDR1 reads SGHAT; CDR2 reads FQNNGV. The CDR3 is 17 residues long. The DNA for the CDR3 is TGTGCCAGCAGCTTAGATCGCCTAGCGGGCATCTCCTACGAGCAGTACTTC. It translates to CASSLDRLAGISYEQYF.

The CDR3 coding sequence is TGTGCCAGCAGTGTAGGACTAGCGGGAGGTTCTTTAGCCAAAAACATTCAGTACTTC. Its protein product is CASSVGLAGGSLAKNIQYF. The chain is built from TRBV2 and TRBJ2-4; 14 nucleotides align to TRBD2. The CDR3 consists of 19 residues. Germline CDR1 is SNHLY and CDR2 is FYNNEI. The ends lost 4 bases at V and 0 bases at J; junction bases unmatched: 8.

The chain couples TRBV7-7 to TRBJ2-3; 7 nucleotides align to TRBD2. The length of the CDR3 is 14 residues. Germline CDR1 reads SSHAT; CDR2 reads FNYEAQ (reference sequence). Germline trimming cut 5 bases from V and 1 base from J; bases unmatched to any gene: 3. Written as DNA, the CDR3 is TGTGCCAGCAGCCAAACTAGCGGCACAGATACGCAGTATTTT. This codes for CASSQTSGTDTQYF.

This rearrangement joins TRBV5-6 to TRBJ2-3, with 13 bases lining up with TRBD2. CDR1 and CDR2 (germline): SGHDT, YYEEEE. Trimming at V came to 4 bases and at J to 1 base, leaving 3 bases not matched to a gene. The CDR3 is 16 amino acids. In DNA, the CDR3 is TGTGCCAGCAGCACCGGGACTAGCGGGGGCACAGATACGCAGTATTTT. Its translation is CASSTGTSGGTDTQYF.

The chain carries TRBV19 and TRBJ1-5; tentatively, D is TRBD1 (5 bases). The germline CDR1 and CDR2 sequences are LNHDA and SQIVND (reference sequence). CDR3 length equals 14 residues. CDR3 sequence (DNA): TGTGCACAGGCCGTAGGAAATAGCAATCAGCCCCAGCATTTT. Amino acids: CAQAVGNSNQPQHF. Full variable domain (remainder filled in from reference TRBV19 and TRBJ1-5): DGGITQSPKYLFRKEGQNVTLSCEQNLNHDAMYWYRQDPGQGLRLIYYSQIVNDFQKGDIAEGYSVSREKKESFPLTVTSAQKNPTAFYLCAQAVGNSNQPQHFGDGTRLSIL.